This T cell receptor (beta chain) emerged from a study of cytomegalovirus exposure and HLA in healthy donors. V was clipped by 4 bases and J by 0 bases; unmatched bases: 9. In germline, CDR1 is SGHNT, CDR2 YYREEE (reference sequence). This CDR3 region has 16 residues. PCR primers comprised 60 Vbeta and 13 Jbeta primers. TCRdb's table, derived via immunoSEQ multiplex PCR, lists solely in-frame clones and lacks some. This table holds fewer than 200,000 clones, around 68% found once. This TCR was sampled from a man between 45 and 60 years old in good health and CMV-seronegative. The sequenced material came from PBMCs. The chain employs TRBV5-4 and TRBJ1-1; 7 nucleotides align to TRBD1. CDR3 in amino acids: CASSGDSAFMNTEAFF. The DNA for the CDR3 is TGTGCCAGCAGCGGGGACAGCGCCTTCATGAACACTGAAGCTTTCTTT.